The text below deals with one TCR beta chain. What it recognizes is unknown. Germline CDR1 and CDR2: DFQATT and SNEGSKA (reference sequence). The V end lost 6 bases, the J end lost 0 bases, and 8 bases lay between the germline ends. This CDR3 comprises 12 residues. The data were taken from a study of vaccination and CD4 T cells after COVID-19. An Oncomine TCR Beta short-read assay was used to sequence the DNA from cultured CD4+ T cells. Via MiXCR, TCRdb re-called the PCR reads, giving one row per CDR3 protein. The table has about 10,000 distinct CDR3 sequences, around two fifths seen once. Regarding treatment: approximately 9-day PBMC culture with coronavirus spike peptide pools or control peptides (ViraFEST assay). Under the ViraFEST approach, antigen-specific T cells were expanded with peptide pools and TCRs subsequently sequenced.

This chain links TRBV20-1 with TRBJ1-1; D gene uncertain. The clonotype was recovered from a human donor who had recovered from COVID-19. Source material: CD4+ T cells from blood, cultured in vitro. CDR3 in amino acids: CSARNLNTEAFF. The CDR3 region has the DNA TGCAGTGCCCGGAATCTGAACACTGAAGCTTTCTTT.